This record concerns one TCR beta chain sequence. No antigen is known for it. No quality values exist for individual bases; no much larger clone is one base distant. The data belong to a study of breast tumors, draining lymph nodes, adjacent tissues (TCRdb year 2016). Broadly, across the study: The study compared TCR beta repertoires across tumor, adjacent nontumor tissue and axillary lymph nodes from breast cancer patients. The study was designed to assess the relationships and possible T-cell exchange between tumor, surrounding tissue and draining lymph node repertoires in human breast cancer.

TCRdb shows the sequencer as Illumina HiSeq 2000. Multiplex PCR amplification was used to generate the TCR beta chain libraries. The amplified TCR beta chain products were analyzed by high-throughput sequencing. TCRdb applied fastp at Q25 and MiXCR to the public reads, then kept only in-frame beta chains. Here each entry gathers all rows of one CDR3 protein and keeps the most common genes and DNA. The sample table shows approximately 150,000 distinct CDR3 sequences, and roughly 33% are seen once. The ten largest clones capture 2.3% of the sample. The axillary draining lymph nodes of breast cancer patients were the source of the lymph node samples. Taken from the germline V gene, the CDR1 and CDR2 loops are SGHRS and YFSETQ. V gives up 4 bases and J gives up 6 bases, and the segment between their germline ends measures 12 bases. The CDR3 has 13 amino acids, counting the end cysteine and phenylalanine. Only the CDR3 portion is preserved as DNA: 39 bases, with reading frame beginning at the first base.

Points the paper makes about the study in general: Tumor T-cell repertoires showed less diversity than lymph node repertoires and more diversity than nontumor tissue repertoires, and tumor T-cell repertoires showed preferential V and J gene usage. The conclusion that tumor T cells originate in lymph nodes was framed as consistent with a hypothesis rather than directly demonstrated. The data were considered consistent with most tumor T cells being derived from the lymph node and subsequently expanding within tumor tissue. Tumor and nontumor tissue repertoires were significantly more similar in luminal-like than in basal-like breast cancer.

The chain couples TRBV5-1 to TRBJ2-3; perhaps TRBD2 is the D gene, with 6 bases matching. Sequencing used axillary lymph node tissue. This TCR was recovered from a female donor with breast cancer. Some clones in this sample may be carry-over from other donors' samples. In nucleotide form, the sequence is TGCGCCAGCAGCCACCCTGGGAGGGATACGCAGTATTTT. Its amino acids are CASSHPGRDTQYF.